These 29 T cell receptor beta chains were all obtained from the same sample, sequenced in a study of T cells in Graves' hyperthyroidism and ophthalmopathy. TCR beta CDR3 regions were amplified from RNA transcripts. Initially, a first-round RT-PCR of the TCR CDR3 employed the HTBI primer set. Using its own MiXCR run on the multiplex PCR reads, TCRdb lists one record per CDR3 protein. The sample yields 700,000 to 850,000 distinct CDR3 sequences, 35% seen once. Sequenced: blood. Every receptor here comes from a woman between 40 and 50 years old with Graves' hyperthyroidism.

This clonotype showed up just a few times. The chain links TRBV5-1 to TRBJ1-2; 9 bases are a match to TRBD1. The CDR3 runs to 16 residues. Germline V gives CDR1 SGHRS, CDR2 YFSETQ. Trimming at V came to 0 bases and at J to 6 bases, leaving 9 bases not matched to a gene. As DNA, the CDR3 is TGCGCCAGCAGCTTGGATCTTTCCGGGACAGGGAATGGCTACACCTTC. Amino acid sequence: CASSLDLSGTGNGYTF.

This clonotype appeared many times. V and J are TRBV20-1 and TRBJ2-5, with 10 nucleotides matching TRBD2. The CDR3 is made up of 14 amino acids. Germline assignment: CDR1 DFQATT and CDR2 SNEGSKA (reference sequence). V dropped 4 bases and J dropped 5; count of bases not matched to a gene: 7. The CDR3 DNA reads as TGCAGTGCTATGGGGCTAGCGGGGGTGGAGACCCAGTACTTC. It is translated as CSAMGLAGVETQYF.

J is TRBJ1-5 and V is TRBV7-9; 8 bases align to TRBD1. The germline gives CDR1 SEHNR, CDR2 FQNEAQ (reference sequence). This CDR3 is 17 amino acids long. The J segment lost 5 bases and the V segment lost 2 bases, leaving 11 bases of the junction unmatched. CDR3 amino acids: CASSLTQAGGAYQPQHF. Here the CDR3 DNA reads TGTGCCAGCAGCTTAACGCAGGCAGGGGGCGCTTATCAGCCCCAGCATTTT.

The chain recombines TRBV20-1 with TRBJ1-1; no definite D call. The CDR3 sequence is 16 residues long. Germline V gene data show CDR1 as DFQATT and CDR2 as SNEGSKA (reference sequence). V lost 1 base and J 0 bases, leaving 15 bases between the germline ends. The CDR3 is CSARGEVLLVNTEAFF. As DNA, the CDR3 is TGCAGTGCTAGAGGAGAGGTCCTTCTTGTGAACACTGAAGCTTTCTTT.

This clonotype was counted ten times or more. The chain uses TRBV5-1 and TRBJ2-5, with 7 positions matching TRBD1. The CDR3 length is 15 residues. V lost 4 bases and J lost 1; bases outside the gene matches: 7. Germline CDR1 and CDR2: SGHRS and YFSETQ. The CDR3 protein is CASSPRRQGQETQYF. In nucleotides, the CDR3 is TGCGCCAGCAGCCCACGACGACAGGGCCAAGAGACCCAGTACTTC.

The chain has TRBV7-2 and TRBJ1-2, with D possibly matching TRBD1 (5 bases). The V end lost 5 bases, the J end lost 3 bases, and 19 bases lay between the germline ends. The V gene's germline CDR1 is SGHTA and CDR2 FQGNSA. The CDR3 sequence is 16 residues long. DNA for the CDR3: TGTGCCAGCAGCGGGACTCCCGGATGGGGCTACTATGGCTACACCTTC. It translates to CASSGTPGWGYYGYTF.

Ten or more counts support this clonotype. The rearrangement uses TRBV7-9 and TRBJ1-6; D is ambiguous. Trimming cost V 1 base and J 8 bases, with 6 bases left between them. Germline V gene sequence: CDR1 SEHNR, CDR2 FQNEAQ (reference sequence). CDR3 length equals 13 residues. The CDR3 loop is CASSLELDSPLHF. The CDR3, as DNA: TGTGCCAGCAGCTTAGAACTTGATTCACCCCTCCACTTT.

This clonotype came up many times. The chain has TRBV7-2 and TRBJ1-5; TRBD1 is a possible D gene (6 bases). This CDR3 region has 13 residues. The ends were cut back, 5 bases at V and 7 bases at J, with 12 bases in the middle. The germline CDR1 and CDR2 sequences are SGHTA and FQGNSA. The CDR3: CASSRQDLQPQHF. The CDR3 coding sequence is TGTGCCAGCAGCAGACAGGATTTGCAGCCCCAGCATTTT.

V gene TRBV19 combines with J gene TRBJ1-5, with D perhaps TRBD1 (6 bases). With 8 bases removed from V and 7 bases from J, the gap between germline ends came to 18 bases. The CDR3 runs 14 residues. CDR1 and CDR2 from the germline V gene are LNHDA and SQIVND (reference sequence). Here the CDR3 DNA reads TGTGCCAGTGGTCCTGAGGGGGTTGGACAGCCCCAGCATTTT. Translating it yields CASGPEGVGQPQHF.

CDR3 sequence (DNA): TGTGCCAGCAGTTTAACAGGGGGCTATTCACCCCTCCACTTT. It translates to CASSLTGGYSPLHF. V and J are TRBV7-8 and TRBJ1-6; TRBD1 matches 9 bases. V shed 6 bases and J 8 bases; nucleotides not matched to a gene: 5. The germline V gene has CDR1 SGHVS and CDR2 FQNEAQ. The CDR3 runs to 14 residues.

This clonotype has a count of ten or more. V gene TRBV19 combines with J gene TRBJ1-2, with 7 nucleotides matching TRBD1. The length of the CDR3 is 14 residues. V shed 7 bases, J shed 4 bases, and the junction held 9 bases outside the gene matches. Germline values: CDR1 LNHDA, CDR2 SQIVND (reference sequence). The CDR3 sequence: CASTNQGQSYGYTF. In nucleotides, the CDR3 is TGTGCCAGTACCAACCAGGGACAGTCCTATGGCTACACCTTC.

V and J are TRBV5-1 and TRBJ2-7, with 7 positions matching TRBD1. Per germline, CDR1 SGHRS and CDR2 YFSETQ. With V trimmed by 6 bases and J by 6 bases, 12 bases remained unmatched. The CDR3 covers 14 residues. This CDR3 is CASNPGTASTEQYF. The CDR3 DNA is TGCGCCAGCAACCCCGGGACAGCTTCCACCGAGCAGTACTTC.

The V gene is TRBV5-4, the J gene TRBJ2-7, with 7 bases lining up with TRBD1. Germline values: CDR1 SGHNT, CDR2 YYREEE (reference sequence). Germline trimming cut 4 bases from V and 0 bases from J; bases unmatched to any gene: 7. The CDR3 runs to 15 residues. The CDR3 DNA reads as TGTGCCAGCAGCCTAGGGGGCTTAAGCTCCTACGAGCAGTACTTC. Translated, it gives CASSLGGLSSYEQYF.

The rearrangement uses TRBV2 and TRBJ1-2, with D unresolved. The V gene's germline CDR1 is SNHLY and CDR2 FYNNEI. V was shortened by 4 bases and J by 5 bases, with 11 bases between the two germline ends. The CDR3 is 13 residues long. In DNA, the CDR3 is TGTGCCAGCAGTGTGGTGCCTGAATATGGCTACACCTTC. Its protein product is CASSVVPEYGYTF. The full variable domain, its missing parts supplied by reference TRBV2 and TRBJ1-2, is EPEVTQTPSHQVTQMGQEVILRCVPISNHLYFYWYRQILGQKVEFLVSFYNNEISEKSEIFDDQFSVERPDGSNFTLKIRSTKLEDSAMYFCASSVVPEYGYTFGSGTRLTVV.

This chain links TRBV27 with TRBJ2-5; 10 bases align to TRBD1. The CDR3 has 16 residues. Trimming took 5 bases from V and 5 from J; bases not matched to a gene: 11. CDR1 is MNHEY and CDR2 is SMNVEV in the germline V gene (reference sequence). The CDR3 nucleotides read TGTGCCAGCAGTAGGTTGACAGGGGGCTGGGTGGAGACCCAGTACTTC. It yields the protein CASSRLTGGWVETQYF.

As concerns this clonotype: This may be a read error, as it is one base from a much larger clone. V is TRBV12-3 or TRBV12-4 and J is TRBJ2-5; D not resolved. The CDR3 runs to 12 residues. The CDR3 loop is CASSFRSKTKYF. Written as DNA, the CDR3 is TGTGCCAGCAGTTTCAGATCAAAGACCAAGTACTTC.

This clonotype was picked up many times. The chain recombines TRBV29-1 with TRBJ2-2, with D uncertain. Germline-derived CDR1 and CDR2 are SQVTM and ANQGSEA. V was clipped by 4 bases and J by 3 bases, with 12 bases between them. This CDR3 comprises 14 residues. In DNA form, the CDR3 reads TGCAGCGTTGCAGTCAGCGAACACACCGGGGAGCTGTTTTTT. It is translated as CSVAVSEHTGELFF.

The chain links TRBV7-8 to TRBJ1-5; D not resolved. This CDR3 has 17 amino acids. V lost 11 bases to trimming and J lost 3 bases, with 26 bases between them. Germline V lookup: CDR1 SGHVS, CDR2 FQNEAQ. CDR3 DNA sequence: TGTGCCTGGAGTGTACAATCTTCGGACGCATACAATCAGCCCCAGCATTTT. It translates to CAWSVQSSDAYNQPQHF. The full variable domain, rest sourced from reference TRBV7-8 and TRBJ1-5, is GAGVSQSPRYKVAKRGQDVALRCDPISGHVSLFWYQQALGQGPEFLTYFQNEAQLDKSGLPSDRFFAERPEGSVSTLKIQRTQQEDSAVYLCAWSVQSSDAYNQPQHFGDGTRLSIL.

The chain employs TRBV10-2 and TRBJ1-1, with D perhaps TRBD1 (5 bases). The CDR3 sequence is 14 residues long. Trimming left V 2 bases short and J 2 bases short, with 9 bases between. Germline lookup yields CDR1 WSHSY and CDR2 SAAADI. CDR3 nucleotides: TGCGCCAGCAGTGAGGCAGGGATCAACACTGAAGCTTTCTTT. As protein: CASSEAGINTEAFF.

The chain is built from TRBV10-2 and TRBJ2-6; D is ambiguous. The germline V gene has CDR1 WSHSY and CDR2 SAAADI. The CDR3 is 17 amino acids. With 6 bases removed from V and 0 bases from J, the gap between germline ends came to 15 bases. The DNA of the CDR3 is TGCGCCAGCAGCCCAAAGGGTCCCGTCTCTGGGGCCAACGTCCTGACTTTC. This translates into CASSPKGPVSGANVLTF.

The rearrangement uses TRBV14 and TRBJ2-7; 9 bases are a match to TRBD1. CDR1 is SGHDN and CDR2 is FVKESK in the germline V gene. The ends lost 3 bases at V and 5 bases at J; junction bases unmatched: 8. This CDR3 has 15 residues. The CDR3 here is CASSQPGQGNHEQYF. DNA for the CDR3: TGTGCCAGCAGCCAGCCGGGACAGGGTAACCACGAGCAGTACTTC.

Concerning this clonotype: A single base separates this from a much larger clone, so it may be a read error. V is TRBV7-9 and J is TRBJ1-1, with D possibly matching TRBD1 (5 bases). The length of the CDR3 is 15 residues. The germline gives CDR1 SEHNR, CDR2 FQNEAQ (reference sequence). Here the CDR3 DNA reads TGTGGCAGCAGCCCTGCCGGGACGGCGAACACTGAAGCTTTCTTT. As protein: CGSSPAGTANTEAFF.

This clonotype occurred many times. This chain links TRBV10-3 with TRBJ1-1; D gene unclear. The CDR3 is made up of 15 amino acids. V was shortened by 3 bases and J by 0 bases, with 11 bases between the two germline ends. Germline V gene sequence: CDR1 ENHRY, CDR2 SYGVKD. CDR3 region: CAISDGLGMNTEAFF. The CDR3 nucleotides are TGTGCCATCAGTGATGGCTTGGGGATGAACACTGAAGCTTTCTTT.

This chain joins TRBV7-2 and TRBJ2-5; no definite D call. CDR3 length: 12 residues. V lost 8 bases, J lost 0 bases, and 7 bases lay in between. Germline V gives CDR1 SGHTA, CDR2 FQGNSA. This CDR3 is CASGRYQETQYF. The CDR3, as DNA: TGTGCCAGCGGCCGGTACCAAGAGACCCAGTACTTC.

V is TRBV25-1 and J is TRBJ2-3, with D perhaps TRBD2 (6 bases). V lost 6 bases to trimming and J lost 1 base, with 17 bases between them. CDR3 length equals 16 residues. The V gene's germline CDR1 is MGHDK and CDR2 SYGVNS. The CDR3 region has the DNA TGTGCCAGCAGCGGGTATCATTGGGGGGGCACAGATACGCAGTATTTT. Translated: CASSGYHWGGTDTQYF.

In the case of this clonotype: Possible read error: a much larger clone is one base away. This rearrangement joins TRBV7-8 to TRBJ1-3; no reliable D call. Germline loops: CDR1 SGHVS, CDR2 FQNEAQ. The CDR3 consists of 15 residues. The CDR3 region has the DNA TGTGCCAACAGCTGGTACGGGGAAGGTGGAAACACCATATATTTT. Translated, it gives CANSWYGEGGNTIYF.

A remark on this clonotype: A much more abundant neighbour one base away suggests this may be a read error. This chain uses TRBV9 with TRBJ1-4; D gene unclear. The CDR3 contains 15 residues. Germline loops: CDR1 SGDLS, CDR2 YYNGEE. The chain's CDR3 is CASSVSGTTNEKLLF. The CDR3, as DNA: TGTGCCAGCAGCGTCTCTGGAACAACTAATGAAAAACTGCTTTTT.

This clonotype was counted once. A much larger clone lies one base from this, so it may be a read error. CDR3 nucleotide sequence: TGTACCAGCGGGGTGGACGCGAACACTGAAGCTTTCTTT. Amino acids: CTSGVDANTEAFF. J is TRBJ1-1 and V is TRBV2; D remains unclear. CDR3 length equals 13 residues. Germline CDR1 is SNHLY and CDR2 is FYNNEI.

V usage is TRBV10-3 and J usage is TRBJ1-5; D call uncertain. The germline CDR1 and CDR2 sequences are ENHRY and SYGVKD. V gave up 3 bases and J gave up 11 bases, with 11 bases separating them. The CDR3 has 12 amino acids. The CDR3: CAISDTEYAQHF. For the CDR3, the DNA is TGTGCCATCAGTGATACGGAGTACGCCCAGCATTTT.